The next 18 T cell receptor beta chains were all read from a single sample in a study of blood T cell repertoires in COVID-19. Generated by immunoSEQ multiplex PCR, the TCRdb table keeps only in-frame clones and is missing some. The sample lists about 270,000 clones; 88% were seen once. The sequenced material came from PBMCs or T cells enriched from blood (not recorded which). Every receptor here comes from a woman aged 45-59 years who had recovered from COVID-19.

This chain connects TRBV2 to TRBJ2-5; D is possibly TRBD2 (6 bases). V shed 7 bases and J shed 3 bases, with 15 bases lying between them. Germline lookup yields CDR1 SNHLY and CDR2 FYNNEI. The CDR3 consists of 14 residues. As DNA, the CDR3 is TGTGCCAGCACCTCCGCGGGCGGGAAAGAGACCCAGTACTTC. Its protein is CASTSAGGKETQYF. The full variable domain, rest sourced from reference TRBV2 and TRBJ2-5, is EPEVTQTPSHQVTQMGQEVILRCVPISNHLYFYWYRQILGQKVEFLVSFYNNEISEKSEIFDDQFSVERPDGSNFTLKIRSTKLEDSAMYFCASTSAGGKETQYFGPGTRLLVL.

The V and J genes are TRBV7-9 and TRBJ2-5; D ambiguous. Germline V gives CDR1 SEHNR, CDR2 FQNEAQ (reference sequence). V dropped 1 base and J dropped 3 bases, with 12 bases sitting between them. The CDR3 loop spans 15 amino acids. The CDR3 region has the DNA TGTGCCAGCAGCTTAGTTCTCGTCCGGGAAGAGACCCAGTACTTC. It translates to CASSLVLVREETQYF.

This clone was picked up one time. This CDR3 reads CAWSVGYAGGQFF. DNA for the CDR3: TGTGCCTGGAGTGTAGGATATGCGGGAGGGCAGTTCTTC. The V call is TRBV30, the J call TRBJ2-1, with 8 bases lining up with TRBD2. V dropped 0 bases and J dropped 12; count of bases not matched to a gene: 7. This CDR3 region has 13 residues. The germline V gene encodes CDR1 GTSNPN and CDR2 SVGIG (reference sequence).

This clone is a singleton in its sample. The chain combines TRBV28 with TRBJ2-7; the match to TRBD2 covers 9 bases. The V gene end was trimmed by 1 base and the J gene end by 3 bases; junction bases not matched to a gene: 7. The CDR3 loop spans 16 amino acids. The germline gives CDR1 MDHEN, CDR2 SYDVKM. The DNA of the CDR3 is TGTGCCAGCAGTTTATTTCGAAGCGGGAGGTACTACGAGCAGTACTTC. It yields the protein CASSLFRSGRYYEQYF.

This chain uses TRBV7-9 with TRBJ1-2; D is unresolved. Looked up from germline, CDR1 is SEHNR and CDR2 is FQNEAQ (reference sequence). The V gene lost 1 base and the J gene lost 1 base, with 10 bases spanning the gap. The CDR3 totals 15 residues. The CDR3: CASSLEQNVNYGYTF. The CDR3, as DNA: TGTGCCAGCAGCTTAGAACAGAACGTTAACTATGGCTACACCTTC.

The V call is TRBV21-1, the J call TRBJ1-4; the D segment call TRBD1 is taken from the table without a DNA check. TRBV21-1 has pseudogene status. The CDR3 extends over 21 amino acids. CDR3 residues: CASSKGNDYRYRVLTNEKLFF. The CDR3 region has the DNA TGTGCCAGCAGCAAAGGGAATGATTACCGTTACAGGGTCTTGACTAATGAAAAACTGTTTTTT.

This clone was seen a single time. The chain couples TRBV29-1 to TRBJ2-7, with 10 bases that match TRBD2. Germline V gene lookup returns CDR1 SQVTM and CDR2 ANQGSEA. V lost 7 bases and J lost 0; bases outside the gene matches: 12. There are 16 residues in the CDR3. The CDR3 protein is CSASGSRESSSYEQYF. The CDR3 bases are TGCAGCGCTAGCGGGAGTCGGGAATCAAGCTCCTACGAGCAGTACTTC.

This chain uses TRBV28 with TRBJ1-1, with D perhaps matching TRBD1 (5 bases). Germline lookup yields CDR1 MDHEN and CDR2 SYDVKM. The length of the CDR3 is 15 residues. V was clipped by 5 bases and J by 4 bases, with 17 bases between them. This CDR3 is CASSVGPGGGTEAFF. The CDR3 DNA reads TGTGCCAGCAGTGTGGGGCCGGGAGGCGGCACTGAAGCTTTCTTT.

The chain has TRBV29-1 and TRBJ2-1; TRBD2 agrees at 7 bases. After removal of 4 bases from V and 2 bases from J, the junction contained 2 bases not matched to a gene. Germline assignment: CDR1 SQVTM and CDR2 ANQGSEA. The length of the CDR3 is 13 residues. The CDR3 spells CSVGTRPYNEQFF. Here the CDR3 DNA reads TGCAGCGTTGGGACTAGACCCTACAATGAGCAGTTCTTC.

The rearrangement uses TRBV18 and TRBJ1-1; the D is unclear. The CDR3 runs 15 residues. Looked up from germline, CDR1 is KGHSH and CDR2 is LQKENI. V dropped 5 bases and J dropped 2 bases, with 15 bases sitting between them. The CDR3 nucleotides are TGTGCCAGCTCATTCGGGAGGGAGCCAAACACTGAAGCTTTCTTT. Its translation is CASSFGREPNTEAFF.

This chain joins TRBV10-2 and TRBJ2-1, with 13 bases aligning to TRBD2. Trimming took 5 bases from V and 12 from J; bases not matched to a gene: 7. CDR3 length: 14 residues. Germline CDR1 and CDR2: WSHSY and SAAADI. CDR3 DNA: TGCGCCAGCAGTCTTGGGACTAGCGGGGCCGCGCAGTTCTTC. This sequence encodes CASSLGTSGAAQFF.

J is TRBJ2-5 and V is TRBV7-2, with 13 bases aligning to TRBD2. Germline V gene data show CDR1 as SGHTA and CDR2 as FQGNSA. The CDR3 is 16 residues long. The V segment lost 5 bases and the J segment 4 bases; nucleotides outside the gene matches: 7. The CDR3 protein is CASSPSTSGRLETQYF. The CDR3 DNA reads TGTGCCAGCAGCCCCTCGACTAGCGGGAGGTTAGAGACCCAGTACTTC.

This chain joins TRBV6-5 and TRBJ2-7; TRBD2 matches 9 bases. The germline CDR1 and CDR2 sequences are MNHEY and SVGAGI. J lost 4 bases, V lost 0 bases, and 4 bases had no gene match. The CDR3 is 15 amino acids. The CDR3 region is CASSYSGSGRYEQYF. In DNA, the CDR3 is TGTGCCAGCAGTTACTCGGGGAGCGGGAGGTACGAGCAGTACTTC.

The chain combines TRBV21-1 with TRBJ1-2; TRBD1, the table's D call, lacks a check against the DNA. TRBV21-1 is deemed a pseudogene. There are 15 residues in the CDR3. In nucleotides, the CDR3 is TGTGCCAGCAGCGGAGAAAGGACAGGGAGCTATGGCTACACCTTC. It yields the protein CASSGERTGSYGYTF.

The chain uses TRBV7-2 and TRBJ1-3, with D hard to call. The CDR3 contains 16 residues. Germline values: CDR1 SGHTA, CDR2 FQGNSA. The V end was cut by 3 bases, the J end by 0 bases, with 12 bases between. CDR3 sequence reads: CASSFWHSISGNTIYF. In nucleotides, the CDR3 is TGTGCCAGCAGCTTTTGGCACAGCATCTCTGGAAACACCATATATTTT. Full variable domain (missing parts from reference TRBV7-2 and TRBJ1-3): GAGVSQSPSNKVTEKGKDVELRCDPISGHTALYWYRQSLGQGLEFLIYFQGNSAPDKSGLPSDRFSAERTGGSVSTLTIQRTQQEDSAVYLCASSFWHSISGNTIYFGEGSWLTVV.

In its sample, this clone was seen once. The chain recombines TRBV7-2 with TRBJ1-1; D gene ambiguous. There are 15 residues in the CDR3. The V gene's germline CDR1 is SGHTA and CDR2 FQGNSA. Trimming pared 5 bases from V and 0 bases from J, leaving 13 bases between. The CDR3 DNA is TGTGCCAGCAGCCTCCGTGAGCCTATGAACACTGAAGCTTTCTTT. It yields the protein CASSLREPMNTEAFF.

The chain has TRBV7-2 and TRBJ1-6; no reliable D call. Germline CDR1 is SGHTA and CDR2 is FQGNSA. V was pared by 0 bases and J by 9 bases, with 12 bases between. This CDR3 has 15 residues. CDR3: CASSLALSPGSPLHF. DNA for the CDR3: TGTGCCAGCAGCTTAGCGCTGTCCCCGGGTTCACCCCTCCACTTT.

This chain joins TRBV30 and TRBJ1-2; a weak D match, TRBD1 (6 bases). Germline loops: CDR1 GTSNPN, CDR2 SVGIG (reference sequence). The CDR3 spans 12 residues. V lost 2 bases and J 4 bases, leaving 8 bases between the germline ends. In DNA form, the CDR3 reads TGTGCCTGGAGTAGACAGGTCTATGGCTACACCTTC. Protein sequence: CAWSRQVYGYTF.